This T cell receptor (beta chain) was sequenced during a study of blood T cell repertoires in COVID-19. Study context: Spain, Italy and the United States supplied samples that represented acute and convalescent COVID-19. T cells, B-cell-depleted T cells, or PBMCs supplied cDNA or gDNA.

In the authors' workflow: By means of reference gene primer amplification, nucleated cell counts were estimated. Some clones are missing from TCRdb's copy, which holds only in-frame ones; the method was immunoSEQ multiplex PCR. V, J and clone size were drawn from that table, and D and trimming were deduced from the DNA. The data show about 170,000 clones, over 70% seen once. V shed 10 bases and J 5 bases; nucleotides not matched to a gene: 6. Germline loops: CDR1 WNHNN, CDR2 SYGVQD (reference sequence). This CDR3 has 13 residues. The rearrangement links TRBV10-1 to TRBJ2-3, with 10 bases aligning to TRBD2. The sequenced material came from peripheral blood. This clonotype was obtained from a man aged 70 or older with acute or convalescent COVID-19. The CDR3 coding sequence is TGCGCCATTCTAGCGGGAGTTGAAGATACGCAGTATTTT. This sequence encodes CAILAGVEDTQYF.